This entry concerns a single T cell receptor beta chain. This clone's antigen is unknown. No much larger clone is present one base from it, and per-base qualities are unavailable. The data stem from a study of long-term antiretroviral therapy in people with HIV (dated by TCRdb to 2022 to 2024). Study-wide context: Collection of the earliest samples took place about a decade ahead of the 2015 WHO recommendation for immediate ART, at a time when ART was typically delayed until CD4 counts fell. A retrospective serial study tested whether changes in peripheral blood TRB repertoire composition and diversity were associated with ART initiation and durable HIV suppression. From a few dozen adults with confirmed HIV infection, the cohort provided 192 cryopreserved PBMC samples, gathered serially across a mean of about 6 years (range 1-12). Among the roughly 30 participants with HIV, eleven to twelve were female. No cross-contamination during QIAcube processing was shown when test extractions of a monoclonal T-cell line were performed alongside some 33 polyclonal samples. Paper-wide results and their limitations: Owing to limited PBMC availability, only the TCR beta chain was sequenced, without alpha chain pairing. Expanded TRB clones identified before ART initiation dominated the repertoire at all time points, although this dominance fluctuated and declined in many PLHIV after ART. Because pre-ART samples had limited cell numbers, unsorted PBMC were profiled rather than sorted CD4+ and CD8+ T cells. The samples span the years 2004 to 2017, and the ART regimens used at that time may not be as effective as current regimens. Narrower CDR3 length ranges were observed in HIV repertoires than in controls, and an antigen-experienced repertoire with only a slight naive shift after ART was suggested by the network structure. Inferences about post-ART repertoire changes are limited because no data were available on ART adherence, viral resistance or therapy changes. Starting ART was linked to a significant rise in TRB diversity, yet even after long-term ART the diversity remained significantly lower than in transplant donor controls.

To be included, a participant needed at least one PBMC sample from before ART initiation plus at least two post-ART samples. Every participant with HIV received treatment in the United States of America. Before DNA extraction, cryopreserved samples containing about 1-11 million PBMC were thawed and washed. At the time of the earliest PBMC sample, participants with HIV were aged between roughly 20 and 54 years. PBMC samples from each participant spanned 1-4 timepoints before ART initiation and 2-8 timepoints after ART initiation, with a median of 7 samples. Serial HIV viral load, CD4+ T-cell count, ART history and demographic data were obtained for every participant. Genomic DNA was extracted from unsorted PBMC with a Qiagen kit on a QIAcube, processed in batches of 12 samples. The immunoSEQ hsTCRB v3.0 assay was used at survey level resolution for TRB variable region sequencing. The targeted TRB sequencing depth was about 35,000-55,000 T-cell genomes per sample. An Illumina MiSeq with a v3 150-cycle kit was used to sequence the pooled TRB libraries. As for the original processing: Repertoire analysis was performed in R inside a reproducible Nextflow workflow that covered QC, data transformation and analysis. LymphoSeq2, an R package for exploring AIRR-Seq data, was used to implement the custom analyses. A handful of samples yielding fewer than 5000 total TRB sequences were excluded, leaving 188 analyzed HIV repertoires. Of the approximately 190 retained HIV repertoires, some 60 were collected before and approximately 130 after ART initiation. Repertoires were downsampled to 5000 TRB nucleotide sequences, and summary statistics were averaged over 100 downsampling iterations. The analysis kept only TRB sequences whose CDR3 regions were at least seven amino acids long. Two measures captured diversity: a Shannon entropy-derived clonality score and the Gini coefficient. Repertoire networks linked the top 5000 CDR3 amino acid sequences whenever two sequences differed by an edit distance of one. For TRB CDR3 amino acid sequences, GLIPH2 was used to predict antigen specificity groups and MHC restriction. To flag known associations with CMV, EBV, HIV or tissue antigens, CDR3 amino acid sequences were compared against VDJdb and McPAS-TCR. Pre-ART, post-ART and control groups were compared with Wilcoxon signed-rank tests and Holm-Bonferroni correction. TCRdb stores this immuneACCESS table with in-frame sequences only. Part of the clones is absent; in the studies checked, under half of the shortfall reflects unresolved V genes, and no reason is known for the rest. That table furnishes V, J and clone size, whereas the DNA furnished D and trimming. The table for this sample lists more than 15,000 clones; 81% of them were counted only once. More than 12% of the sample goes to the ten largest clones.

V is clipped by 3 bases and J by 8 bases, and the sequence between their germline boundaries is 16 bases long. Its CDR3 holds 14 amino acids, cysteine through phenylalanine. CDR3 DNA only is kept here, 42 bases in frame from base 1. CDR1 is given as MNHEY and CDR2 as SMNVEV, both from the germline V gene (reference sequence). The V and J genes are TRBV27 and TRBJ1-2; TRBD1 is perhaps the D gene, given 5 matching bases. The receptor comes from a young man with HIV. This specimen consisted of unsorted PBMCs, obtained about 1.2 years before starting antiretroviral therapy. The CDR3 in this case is CASSFGRGSGGYTF. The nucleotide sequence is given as TGTGCCAGCAGTTTTGGTAGGGGCTCAGGAGGCTACACCTTC.